This T cell receptor (beta chain) was captured in a study of blood T cells in healthy people across ages. About the study: In model experiments, template switching was able to capture about one barcoded beta molecule for every two T cells that were present.

Extraction of total RNA produced a minimum of 5.5 micrograms from each sample. Regarding this clonotype: Its matching antigen is unknown.

The use of a sample-barcoded 5' primer and a J-beta primer mix characterized a second PCR of roughly 7 to 12 cycles. TCRdb passed the 5' RACE reads through MiXCR, listing each CDR3 protein once. The sample records around 820,000 distinct CDR3 sequences, approximately 25% being singletons. Deletions cut 5 bases from V and 4 bases from J, with 14 bases between. CDR3 length equals 15 residues. Germline V lookup: CDR1 SGHTA, CDR2 FQGTGA. Study-level points and caveats: Greater diversity and more naive CD4+ cells were seen in long-lived donors than in aged donors.

These data were likewise used in another study, on T cells of mothers and their children.

This receptor was taken from a boy aged 5-17 years in good health. The chain is built from TRBV7-3 and TRBJ2-2; D may be TRBD1 or TRBD2 (5 bases each). The sequencing sample was made of blood. For the CDR3, the DNA is TGTGCCAGCAGCCCTGGGACGGATTCCACCGGGGAGCTGTTTTTT. This codes for CASSPGTDSTGELFF. The whole variable domain, filled in from reference TRBV7-3 and TRBJ2-2, reads GAGVSQTPSNKVTEKGKYVELRCDPISGHTALYWYRQSLGQGPEFLIYFQGTGAADDSGLPNDRFFAVRPEGSVSTLKIQRTERGDSAVYLCASSPGTDSTGELFFGEGSRLTVL.